This is a list of T cell receptor beta chains from one sample in a study of beta chain features in type 1 diabetes. Using immunoSEQ multiplex PCR, the repertoire was profiled, and TCRdb retains in-frame clones only, with some absent. The table has under 800,000 clones, roughly a sixth seen once. The sequenced material came from naive CD4+ T cells from blood. The source of these receptors is a man between 18 and 29 years old in good health. CDR3s include the opening cysteine and the closing phenylalanine or tryptophan. A D gene is named only where the DNA matches it firmly. Size is stated for part of the rows, as once, few or many counts, or as a class when the clone is expanded.

J: TRBJ1-4; size: .; D: .; V: TRBV7-2; CDR3: CASSSTAGYNEKLFF; DNA: TGTGCCAGCAGCTCTACGGCAGGGTACAATGAAAAACTGTTTTTT
J: TRBJ2-7; size: few; D: TRBD1; V: TRBV29-1; CDR3: CSVAQDRVSYEQYF; DNA: TGCAGCGTGGCTCAGGACAGGGTGAGCTACGAGCAGTACTTC
J: TRBJ1-4; size: .; D: .; V: TRBV6-5; CDR3: CASRILAEAEKLFF; DNA: TGTGCCAGCAGGATATTAGCAGAAGCTGAAAAACTGTTTTTT
J: TRBJ1-1; size: .; D: .; V: TRBV7-8; CDR3: CASSLRRTEAFF; DNA: TGTGCCAGCAGCTTAAGGAGGACTGAAGCTTTCTTT
J: TRBJ1-2; size: .; D: .; V: TRBV19; CDR3: CASGGRRADYGYTF; DNA: TGTGCCAGCGGGGGACGCAGGGCGGACTATGGCTACACCTTC
J: TRBJ2-2; size: .; D: .; V: TRBV11-3; CDR3: CASSPGQTGELFF; DNA: TGTGCCAGCAGCCCCGGACAGACCGGGGAGCTGTTTTTT
J: TRBJ1-1; size: .; D: .; V: TRBV9; CDR3: CASSTRQTGTEAFF; DNA: TGTGCCAGCAGCACAAGACAGACCGGCACTGAAGCTTTCTTT
J: TRBJ1-2; size: .; D: .; V: TRBV11-2; CDR3: CASGWDYGYTF; DNA: TGTGCCAGCGGATGGGACTATGGCTACACCTTC
J: TRBJ1-1; size: many; D: .; V: TRBV10-3; CDR3: CAISEPRDRNTEAFF; DNA: TGTGCCATCAGTGAGCCCAGAGACAGGAACACTGAAGCTTTCTTT
J: TRBJ2-7; size: .; D: TRBD2; V: TRBV4-1; CDR3: CASSRGLAGVNEQYF; DNA: TGCGCCAGCAGCCGAGGACTAGCGGGAGTCAACGAGCAGTACTTC
J: TRBJ2-7; size: few; D: TRBD1; V: TRBV27; CDR3: CASSPLPHGQGGSYEQYF; DNA: TGTGCCAGCAGTCCCCTCCCTCATGGACAGGGGGGATCCTACGAGCAGTACTTC
J: TRBJ2-7; size: .; D: .; V: TRBV6-4; CDR3: CASSAQLGSYEQYF; DNA: TGTGCCAGCAGTGCCCAACTCGGGTCCTACGAGCAGTACTTC
J: TRBJ2-7; size: .; D: TRBD1; V: TRBV19; CDR3: CASSNPGQPSYEQYF; DNA: TGTGCCAGTAGTAACCCGGGACAGCCTTCCTACGAGCAGTACTTC
J: TRBJ2-4; size: few; D: .; V: TRBV9; CDR3: CASQGSAKNIQYF; DNA: TGTGCCAGTCAGGGCTCAGCCAAAAACATTCAGTACTTC
J: TRBJ2-6; size: .; D: .; V: TRBV7-9; CDR3: CASSLGSYYSGANVLTF; DNA: TGTGCCAGCAGCTTAGGCTCGTACTACTCTGGGGCCAACGTCCTGACTTTC
J: TRBJ1-3; size: few; D: .; V: TRBV18; CDR3: CASSPPPGSGNTIYF; DNA: TGTGCCAGCTCACCACCCCCAGGCTCTGGAAACACCATATATTTT
J: TRBJ2-1; size: few; D: TRBD1; V: TRBV29-1; CDR3: CSVRQGTEQFF; DNA: TGCAGCGTTCGACAGGGGACTGAGCAGTTCTTC
J: TRBJ2-7; size: few; D: .; V: TRBV15; CDR3: CATSRPGPSAEQYF; DNA: TGTGCCACCAGCAGGCCGGGGCCGTCAGCCGAGCAGTACTTC
J: TRBJ2-2; size: few; D: TRBD1; V: TRBV10-3; CDR3: CAIMRDRTNTGELFF; DNA: TGTGCCATCATGCGGGACAGGACGAACACCGGGGAGCTGTTTTTT
J: TRBJ2-1; size: few; D: .; V: TRBV27; CDR3: CASSPIGRTYNEQFF; DNA: TGTGCCAGCAGTCCCATCGGACGGACCTACAATGAGCAGTTCTTC
J: TRBJ2-1; size: .; D: TRBD2; V: TRBV5-1; CDR3: CASSLSSGRAGNEQFF; DNA: TGCGCCAGCAGCTTGTCGAGCGGGAGGGCCGGAAATGAGCAGTTCTTC
J: TRBJ1-1; size: .; D: .; V: TRBV28; CDR3: CASSSPGDSHTEAFF; DNA: TGTGCCAGCAGTTCTCCGGGAGATAGTCACACTGAAGCTTTCTTT
J: TRBJ2-1; size: .; D: TRBD2; V: TRBV7-7; CDR3: CASSHTSGEQFF; DNA: TGTGCTAGCAGCCACACTAGCGGGGAGCAGTTCTTC
J: TRBJ2-7; size: .; D: TRBD2; V: TRBV7-9; CDR3: CASSLAAGGPYEQYF; DNA: TGTGCCAGCAGCTTAGCTGCGGGGGGGCCGTACGAGCAGTACTTC
J: TRBJ1-1; size: few; D: .; V: TRBV5-1; CDR3: CASSLVYHNRGVTEAFF; DNA: TGCGCCAGCAGCTTGGTATATCACAACCGGGGGGTAACTGAAGCTTTCTTT
J: TRBJ2-3; size: .; D: TRBD2; V: TRBV11-2; CDR3: CASSLVLRTRSTDTQYF; DNA: TGTGCCAGCAGCTTAGTACTAAGGACTAGGAGCACAGATACGCAGTATTTT
J: TRBJ1-2; size: few; D: TRBD1; V: TRBV5-1; CDR3: CASSLGQGQGYTF; DNA: TGCGCCAGCAGCTTGGGACAGGGACAAGGCTACACCTTC